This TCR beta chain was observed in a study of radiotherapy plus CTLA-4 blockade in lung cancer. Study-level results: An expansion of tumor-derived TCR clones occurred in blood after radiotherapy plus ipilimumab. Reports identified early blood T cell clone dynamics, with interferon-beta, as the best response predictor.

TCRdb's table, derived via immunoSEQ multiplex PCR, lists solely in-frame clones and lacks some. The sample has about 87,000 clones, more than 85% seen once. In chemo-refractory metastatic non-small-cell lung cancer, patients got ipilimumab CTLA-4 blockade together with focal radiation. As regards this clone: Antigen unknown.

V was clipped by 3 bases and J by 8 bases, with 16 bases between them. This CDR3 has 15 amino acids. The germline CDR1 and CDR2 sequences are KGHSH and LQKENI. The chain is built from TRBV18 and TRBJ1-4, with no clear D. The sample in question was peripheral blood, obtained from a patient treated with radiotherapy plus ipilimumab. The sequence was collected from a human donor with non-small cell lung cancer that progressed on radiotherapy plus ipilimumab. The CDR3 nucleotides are TGTGCCAGCTCACCTTCCCCGGCTACGGGGGAAAAACTGTTTTTT. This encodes CASSPSPATGEKLFF.